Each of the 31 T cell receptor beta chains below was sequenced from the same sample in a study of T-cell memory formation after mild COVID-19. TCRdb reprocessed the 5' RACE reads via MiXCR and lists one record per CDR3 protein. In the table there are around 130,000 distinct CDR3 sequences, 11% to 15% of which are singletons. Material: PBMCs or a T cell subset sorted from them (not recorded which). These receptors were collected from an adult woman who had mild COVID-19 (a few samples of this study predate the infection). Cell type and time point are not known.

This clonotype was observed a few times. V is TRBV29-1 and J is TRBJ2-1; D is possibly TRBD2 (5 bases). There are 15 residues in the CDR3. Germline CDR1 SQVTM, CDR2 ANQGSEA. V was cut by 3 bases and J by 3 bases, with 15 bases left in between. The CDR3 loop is CSVDLSERVYNEQFF. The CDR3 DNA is TGCAGCGTTGACCTAAGTGAGAGGGTCTACAATGAGCAGTTCTTC.

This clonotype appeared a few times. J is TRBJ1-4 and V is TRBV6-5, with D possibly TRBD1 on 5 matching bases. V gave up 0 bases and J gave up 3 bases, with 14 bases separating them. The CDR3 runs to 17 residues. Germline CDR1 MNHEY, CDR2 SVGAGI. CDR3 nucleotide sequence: TGTGCCAGCAGTTACTCGGCAGGGTCGGGGGCTAATGAAAAACTGTTTTTT. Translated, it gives CASSYSAGSGANEKLFF.

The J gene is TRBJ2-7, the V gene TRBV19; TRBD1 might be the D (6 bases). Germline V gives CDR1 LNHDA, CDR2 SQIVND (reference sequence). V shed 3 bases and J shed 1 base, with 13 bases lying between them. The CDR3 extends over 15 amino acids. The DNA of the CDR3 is TGTGCCAGTAGTATCTTGGTAGGGGGATCCTACGAGCAGTACTTC. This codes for CASSILVGGSYEQYF. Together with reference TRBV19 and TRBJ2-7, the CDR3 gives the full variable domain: DGGITQSPKYLFRKEGQNVTLSCEQNLNHDAMYWYRQDPGQGLRLIYYSQIVNDFQKGDIAEGYSVSREKKESFPLTVTSAQKNPTAFYLCASSILVGGSYEQYFGPGTRLTVT.

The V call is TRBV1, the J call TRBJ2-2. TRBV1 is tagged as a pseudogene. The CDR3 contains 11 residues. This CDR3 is CTSSQNGELFF. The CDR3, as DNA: TGCACCAGCAGCCAGAACGGGGAGCTGTTTTTT.

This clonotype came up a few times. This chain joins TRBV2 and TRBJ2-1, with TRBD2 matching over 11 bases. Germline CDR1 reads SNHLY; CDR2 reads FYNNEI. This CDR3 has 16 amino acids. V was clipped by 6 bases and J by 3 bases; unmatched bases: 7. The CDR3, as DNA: TGTGCCAGCAGCCCCCGGACTAGCGGGCTCTACAATGAGCAGTTCTTC. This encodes CASSPRTSGLYNEQFF.

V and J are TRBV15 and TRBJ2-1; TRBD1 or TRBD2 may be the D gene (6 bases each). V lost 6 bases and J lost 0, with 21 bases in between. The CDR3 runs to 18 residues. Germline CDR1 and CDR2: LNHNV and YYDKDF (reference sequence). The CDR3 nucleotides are TGTGCCACCAGAAGTGGGTCTTTAGGGGGGTACTCCTACAATGAGCAGTTCTTC. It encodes CATRSGSLGGYSYNEQFF.

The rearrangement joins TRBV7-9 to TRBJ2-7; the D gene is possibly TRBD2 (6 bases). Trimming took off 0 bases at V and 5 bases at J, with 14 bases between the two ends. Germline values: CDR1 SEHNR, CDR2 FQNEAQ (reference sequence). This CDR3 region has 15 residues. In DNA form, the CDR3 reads TGTGCCAGCAGCTTAGCGATTGGGGAGGAGGACGAGCAGTACTTC. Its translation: CASSLAIGEEDEQYF.

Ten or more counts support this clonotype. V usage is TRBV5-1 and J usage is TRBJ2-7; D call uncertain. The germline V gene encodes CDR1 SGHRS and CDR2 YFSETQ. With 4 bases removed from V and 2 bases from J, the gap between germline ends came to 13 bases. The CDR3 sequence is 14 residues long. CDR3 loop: CASSPYDITYEQYF. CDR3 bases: TGCGCCAGCAGCCCTTATGACATTACCTACGAGCAGTACTTC.

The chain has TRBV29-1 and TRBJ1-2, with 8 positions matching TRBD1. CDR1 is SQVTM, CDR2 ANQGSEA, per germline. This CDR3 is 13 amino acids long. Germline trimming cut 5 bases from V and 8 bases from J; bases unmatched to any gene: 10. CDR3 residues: CSVRDRGALGYTF. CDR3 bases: TGCAGCGTTCGCGACAGGGGCGCTCTCGGCTACACCTTC.

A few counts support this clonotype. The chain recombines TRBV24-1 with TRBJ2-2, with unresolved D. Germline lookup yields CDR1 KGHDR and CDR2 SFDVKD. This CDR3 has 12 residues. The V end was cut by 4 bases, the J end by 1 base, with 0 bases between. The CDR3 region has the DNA TGTGCCACCAGTGAGAACACCGGGGAGCTGTTTTTT. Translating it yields CATSENTGELFF.

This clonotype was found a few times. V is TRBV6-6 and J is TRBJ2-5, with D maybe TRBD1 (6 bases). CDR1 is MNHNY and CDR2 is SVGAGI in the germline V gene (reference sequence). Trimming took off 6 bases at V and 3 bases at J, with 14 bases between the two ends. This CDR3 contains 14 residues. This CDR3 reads CASSQGTRKETQYF. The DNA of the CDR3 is TGTGCCAGCAGCCAGGGGACCAGAAAAGAGACCCAGTACTTC.

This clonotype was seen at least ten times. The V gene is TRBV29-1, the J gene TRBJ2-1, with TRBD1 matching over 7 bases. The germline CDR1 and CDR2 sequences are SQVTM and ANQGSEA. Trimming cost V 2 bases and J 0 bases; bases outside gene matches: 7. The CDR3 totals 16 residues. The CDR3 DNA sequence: TGCAGCGTTGAATCCCCTGACAGGGCCTCCTACAATGAGCAGTTCTTC. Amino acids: CSVESPDRASYNEQFF.

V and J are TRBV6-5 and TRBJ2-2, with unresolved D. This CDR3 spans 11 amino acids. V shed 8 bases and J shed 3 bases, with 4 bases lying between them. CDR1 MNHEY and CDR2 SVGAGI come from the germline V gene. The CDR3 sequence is CASRYTGELFF. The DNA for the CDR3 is TGTGCCAGCCGATACACCGGGGAGCTGTTTTTT.

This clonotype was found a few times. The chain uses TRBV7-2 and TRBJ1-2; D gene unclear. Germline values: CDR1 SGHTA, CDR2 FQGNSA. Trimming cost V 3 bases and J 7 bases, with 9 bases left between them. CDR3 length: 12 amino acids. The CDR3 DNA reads TGTGCCAGCAGCTTTGGGGTATCTGGCTACACCTTC. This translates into CASSFGVSGYTF.

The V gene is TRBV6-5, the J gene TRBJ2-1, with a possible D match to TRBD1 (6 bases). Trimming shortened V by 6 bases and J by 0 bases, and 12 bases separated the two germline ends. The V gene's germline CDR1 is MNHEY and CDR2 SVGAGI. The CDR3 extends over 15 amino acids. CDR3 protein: CASRLGQSSYNEQFF. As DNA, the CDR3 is TGTGCCAGCAGATTAGGACAGAGCTCCTACAATGAGCAGTTCTTC.

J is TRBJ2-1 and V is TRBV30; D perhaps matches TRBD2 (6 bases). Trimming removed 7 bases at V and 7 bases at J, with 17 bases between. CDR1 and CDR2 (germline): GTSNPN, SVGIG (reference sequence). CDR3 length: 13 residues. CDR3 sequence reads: CASRRSGVNEQFF. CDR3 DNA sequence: TGTGCCTCCCGTAGGTCGGGGGTTAATGAGCAGTTCTTC.

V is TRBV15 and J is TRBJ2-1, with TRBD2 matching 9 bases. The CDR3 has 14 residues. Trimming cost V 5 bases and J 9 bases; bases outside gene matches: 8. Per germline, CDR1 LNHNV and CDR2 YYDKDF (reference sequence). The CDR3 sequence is CATSPVAGGVEQFF. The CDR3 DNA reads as TGTGCCACCAGCCCCGTGGCGGGGGGGGTTGAGCAGTTCTTC. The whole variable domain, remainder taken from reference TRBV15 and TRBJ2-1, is DAMVIQNPRYQVTQFGKPVTLSCSQTLNHNVMYWYQQKSSQAPKLLFHYYDKDFNNEADTPDNFQSRRPNTSFCFLDIRSPGLGDTAMYLCATSPVAGGVEQFFGPGTRLTVL.

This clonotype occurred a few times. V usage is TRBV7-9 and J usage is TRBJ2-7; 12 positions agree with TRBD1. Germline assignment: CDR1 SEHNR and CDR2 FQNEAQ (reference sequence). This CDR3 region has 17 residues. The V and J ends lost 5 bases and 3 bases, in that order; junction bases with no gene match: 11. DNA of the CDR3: TGTGCCAGCAGCCCCCAACCGGGACAGGGGGCTATCTACGAGCAGTACTTC. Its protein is CASSPQPGQGAIYEQYF.

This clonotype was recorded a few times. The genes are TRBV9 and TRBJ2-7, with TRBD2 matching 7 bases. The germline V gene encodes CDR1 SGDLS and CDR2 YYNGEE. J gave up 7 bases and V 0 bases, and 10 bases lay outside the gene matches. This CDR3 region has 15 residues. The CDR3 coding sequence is TGTGCCAGCAGCGTAGCTGGGGCGGGAGTGGGTGAGCAGTACTTC. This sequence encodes CASSVAGAGVGEQYF. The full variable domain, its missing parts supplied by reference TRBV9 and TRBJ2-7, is DSGVTQTPKHLITATGQRVTLRCSPRSGDLSVYWYQQSLDQGLQFLIQYYNGEERAKGNILERFSAQQFPDLHSELNLSSLELGDSALYFCASSVAGAGVGEQYFGPGTRLTVT.

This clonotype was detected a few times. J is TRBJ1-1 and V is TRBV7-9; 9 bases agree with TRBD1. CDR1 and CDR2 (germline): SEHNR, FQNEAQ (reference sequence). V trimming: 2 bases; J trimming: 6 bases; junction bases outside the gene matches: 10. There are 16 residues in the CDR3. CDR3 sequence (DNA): TGTGCCAGCAGCTTAATTCCACCGGGACAGGGCTCTGAAGCTTTCTTT. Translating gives CASSLIPPGQGSEAFF.

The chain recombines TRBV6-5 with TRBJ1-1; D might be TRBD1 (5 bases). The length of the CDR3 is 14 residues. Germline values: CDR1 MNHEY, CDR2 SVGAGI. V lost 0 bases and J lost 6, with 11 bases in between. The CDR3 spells CASSYSAGEPEAFF. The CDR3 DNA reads TGTGCCAGCAGTTACTCTGCGGGGGAACCTGAAGCTTTCTTT.

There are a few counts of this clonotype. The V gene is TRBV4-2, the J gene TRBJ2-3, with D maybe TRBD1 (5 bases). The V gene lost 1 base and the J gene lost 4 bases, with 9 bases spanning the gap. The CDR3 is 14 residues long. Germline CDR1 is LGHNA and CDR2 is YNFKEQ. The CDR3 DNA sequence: TGTGCCAGCAGCCAAGGGGGCGACGCAGATACGCAGTATTTT. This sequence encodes CASSQGGDADTQYF.

The CDR3 loop reads CASSQWLLRHSDTQYF. CDR3 nucleotide sequence: TGCGCCAGCAGTCAATGGCTTCTCCGACATTCAGATACGCAGTATTTT. V and J are TRBV23-1 and TRBJ2-3; unclear D gene. TRBV23-1 is assigned to the ORF class and has an uncertain function. The CDR3 has 16 amino acids. Trimming cost V 1 base and J 4 bases, with 15 bases left between them.

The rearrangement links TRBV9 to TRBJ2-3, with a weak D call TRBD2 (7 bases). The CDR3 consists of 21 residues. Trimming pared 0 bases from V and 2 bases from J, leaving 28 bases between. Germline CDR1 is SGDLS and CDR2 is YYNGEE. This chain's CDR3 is CASSVDPTGDKTSEPTDTQYF. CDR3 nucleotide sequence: TGTGCCAGCAGCGTAGACCCAACTGGGGACAAAACTAGCGAACCCACAGATACGCAGTATTTT.

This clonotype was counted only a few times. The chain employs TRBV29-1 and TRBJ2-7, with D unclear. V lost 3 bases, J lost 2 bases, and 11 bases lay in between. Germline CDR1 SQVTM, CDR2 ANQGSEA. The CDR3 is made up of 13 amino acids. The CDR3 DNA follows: TGCAGCGTTGATGGTGTAGATACCTACGAGCAGTACTTC. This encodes CSVDGVDTYEQYF.

CDR3 sequence: CASSSGQDYTDTQYF. In nucleotides, the CDR3 is TGTGCCAGCAGCTCGGGACAGGATTACACAGATACGCAGTATTTT. The rearrangement uses TRBV11-2 and TRBJ2-3; 8 bases align to TRBD1. CDR1 and CDR2 from the germline V gene are SGHAT and FQNNGV. The junction had 5 bases not matched to a gene; V was cut back by 4 bases and J by 2 bases. The CDR3 extends over 15 amino acids.

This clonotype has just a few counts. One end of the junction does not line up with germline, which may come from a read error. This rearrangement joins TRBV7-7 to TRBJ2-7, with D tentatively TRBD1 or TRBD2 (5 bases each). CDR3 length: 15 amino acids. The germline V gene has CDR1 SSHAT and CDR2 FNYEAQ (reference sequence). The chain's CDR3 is CASSLGPTPGSEQYF. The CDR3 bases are TGTGCTAGCAGCTTGGGACCGACACCTGGGTCCGAGCAGTACTTC.

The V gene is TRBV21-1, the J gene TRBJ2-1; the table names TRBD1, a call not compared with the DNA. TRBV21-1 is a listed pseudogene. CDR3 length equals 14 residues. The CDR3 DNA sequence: TGTGCCAGCATCCGACGCCCCCCCCCCCAAGAGCAGTTCTTC. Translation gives CASIRRPPPQEQFF.

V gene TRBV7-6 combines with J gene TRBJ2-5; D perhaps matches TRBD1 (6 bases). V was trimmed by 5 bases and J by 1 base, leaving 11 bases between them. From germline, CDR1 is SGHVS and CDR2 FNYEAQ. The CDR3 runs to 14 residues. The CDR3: CASSEPDSQETQYF. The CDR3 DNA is TGTGCCAGCAGCGAACCGGACAGCCAAGAGACCCAGTACTTC.

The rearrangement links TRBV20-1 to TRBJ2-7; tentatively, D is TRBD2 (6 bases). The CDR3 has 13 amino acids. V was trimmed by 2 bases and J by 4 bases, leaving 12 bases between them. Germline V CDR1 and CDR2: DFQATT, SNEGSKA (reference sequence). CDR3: CSARLRRGYEQYF. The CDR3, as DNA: TGCAGTGCTAGATTGAGACGGGGGTACGAGCAGTACTTC.

The CDR3 protein is CASSAPFDYHTDTQYF. In DNA form, the CDR3 reads TGTGCCAGCAGCGCGCCCTTTGACTACCACACAGATACGCAGTATTTT. This chain joins TRBV3-1 and TRBJ2-3; D may be TRBD2 (5 bases). The V end lost 5 bases, the J end lost 2 bases, and 17 bases lay between the germline ends. Germline CDR1 is LGHDT and CDR2 is YNNKEL (reference sequence). CDR3 length equals 16 residues.